This T cell receptor (beta chain) appears in the sequencing data of a study of cytomegalovirus exposure and HLA in healthy donors. Regarding the study as a whole: Data from an earlier analysis indicated that most TCR beta V segments were productive either about 87% or about 30% of the time. The study had only CMV serostatus as immune exposure information.

PCR involved 60 Vbeta and 13 Jbeta primers. Authors' analysis steps: In a later analysis, of some 80 million unique beta chains, about 12 million appeared in at least two donors. Repertoires were generated with immunoSEQ multiplex PCR, while TCRdb's copy carries only in-frame clones and drops some. The DNA was the basis for D and trimming; V, J and clone size are from that table. The sample records 150,000 to 200,000 clones, over 60% being singletons. In the case of this clone: The antigen is undetermined.

CDR3 length: 14 residues. Germline CDR1 is SGHTA and CDR2 is FQGNSA. Trimming took off 7 bases at V and 1 base at J, with 11 bases between the two ends. The gene calls are TRBV7-2 and TRBJ1-3; tentatively, D is TRBD1 (5 bases). This clonotype originated in a woman in her forties or fifties in good health and CMV-seronegative. Sequences were obtained from PBMCs. Here the CDR3 reads CASTLGGSGNTIYF. The CDR3 region has the DNA TGTGCCAGCACCCTGGGGGGGTCTGGAAACACCATATATTTT.